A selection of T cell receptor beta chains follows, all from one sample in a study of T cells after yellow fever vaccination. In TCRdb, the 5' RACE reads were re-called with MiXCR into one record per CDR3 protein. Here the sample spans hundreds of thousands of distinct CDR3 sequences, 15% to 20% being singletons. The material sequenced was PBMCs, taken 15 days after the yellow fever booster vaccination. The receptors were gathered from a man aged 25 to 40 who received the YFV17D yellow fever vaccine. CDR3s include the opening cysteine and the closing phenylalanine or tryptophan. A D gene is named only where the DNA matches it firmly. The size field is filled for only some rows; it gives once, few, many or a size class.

CDR3: CASSYARYEQYF
DNA: TGTGCCAGCAGTTACGCCCGCTACGAGCAGTACTTC
J: TRBJ2-7
V: TRBV6-6
size: few
D: NA

CDR3: CASSSPLTSGSYTDTQYF
DNA: TGTGCCAGCAGTTCACCCCTGACTAGCGGGAGTTACACAGATACGCAGTATTTT
J: TRBJ2-3
V: TRBV27
size: few
D: TRBD2

CDR3: CATSVTGYNIQYF
DNA: TGTGCCACCAGTGTGACAGGGTACAACATTCAGTACTTC
J: TRBJ2-4
V: TRBV24-1
size: few
D: TRBD1

CDR3: CASFEGPHTNTGELFF
DNA: TGCGCCAGCTTCGAAGGCCCGCACACGAACACCGGGGAGCTGTTTTTT
J: TRBJ2-2
V: TRBV5-1
size: NA
D: NA

CDR3: CASSQYQITGGGSMETQYF
DNA: TGTGCCAGCAGTCAGTATCAAATAACAGGGGGTGGGAGTATGGAGACCCAGTACTTC
J: TRBJ2-5
V: TRBV6-1
size: NA
D: TRBD1

CDR3: CSVVGGHNEKLFF
DNA: TGCAGCGTTGTAGGAGGGCATAATGAAAAACTGTTTTTT
J: TRBJ1-4
V: TRBV29-1
size: NA
D: NA

CDR3: CASMKREGPETQYF
DNA: TGTGCCAGCATGAAGCGGGAGGGCCCAGAGACCCAGTACTTC
J: TRBJ2-5
V: TRBV12-3/TRBV12-4
size: few
D: TRBD2

CDR3: CASSNVLTDTQYF
DNA: TGTGCCAGCAGCAACGTACTCACAGATACGCAGTATTTT
J: TRBJ2-3
V: TRBV7-9
size: NA
D: NA

CDR3: CSVPRGYEQYF
DNA: TGCAGTGTGCCGAGAGGCTACGAGCAGTACTTC
J: TRBJ2-7
V: TRBV20-1
size: NA
D: NA

CDR3: CASSLAAPGRGNYNEQFF
DNA: TGTGCCAGCAGTTTAGCTGCCCCCGGGAGGGGGAACTACAATGAGCAGTTCTTC
J: TRBJ2-1
V: TRBV12-3/TRBV12-4
size: few
D: TRBD2

CDR3: CASSLVGDNPAGTQYF
DNA: TGTGCCAGCAGCTTAGTCGGGGACAACCCCGCGGGTACGCAGTATTTT
J: TRBJ2-3
V: TRBV7-8
size: few
D: NA

CDR3: CASSKRSSYNEQFF
DNA: TGTGCCAGCTCTAAGCGGAGCTCCTACAATGAGCAGTTCTTC
J: TRBJ2-1
V: TRBV12-3/TRBV12-4
size: NA
D: NA

CDR3: CASGPRTSEYNEQFF
DNA: TGTGCCAGCGGACCTCGGACTAGCGAGTACAATGAGCAGTTCTTC
J: TRBJ2-1
V: TRBV7-2
size: NA
D: TRBD2

CDR3: CASSPGGRAPNTGELFF
DNA: TGTGCCAGCAGCCCGGGTGGGCGGGCCCCGAACACCGGGGAGCTGTTTTTT
J: TRBJ2-2
V: TRBV7-9
size: few
D: NA

CDR3: CSASPPRAPWGFF
DNA: TGCAGTGCTAGCCCTCCTAGGGCGCCATGGGGGTTCTTC
J: TRBJ2-1
V: TRBV20-1
size: NA
D: NA

CDR3: CSASQRAPNTGELFF
DNA: TGCAGTGCTAGTCAGCGGGCCCCGAACACCGGGGAGCTGTTTTTT
J: TRBJ2-2
V: TRBV20-1
size: few
D: NA

CDR3: CASSPLGGSFLYEQYF
DNA: TGTGCCAGCAGCCCTTTGGGCGGGTCTTTTCTCTACGAGCAGTACTTC
J: TRBJ2-7
V: TRBV27
size: few
D: NA

CDR3: CAVIKAGYNEQFF
DNA: TGTGCCGTTATCAAAGCGGGGTACAATGAGCAGTTCTTC
J: TRBJ2-1
V: TRBV12-3/TRBV12-4
size: NA
D: TRBD2

CDR3: CSAGPGPEAFF
DNA: TGCAGTGCTGGGCCCGGGCCTGAAGCTTTCTTT
J: TRBJ1-1
V: TRBV20-1
size: many
D: NA

CDR3: CASSHVQVTRLTYNEQFF
DNA: TGCGCCAGCAGCCACGTACAGGTAACCCGACTCACATACAATGAGCAGTTCTTC
J: TRBJ2-1
V: TRBV4-3
size: few
D: NA

CDR3: CASSTDRGQETQYF
DNA: TGTGCCAGCAGTACGGACAGGGGGCAAGAGACCCAGTACTTC
J: TRBJ2-5
V: TRBV5-4
size: few
D: TRBD1

CDR3: CASRDREYQEIQYF
DNA: TGTGCCAGCAGGGACAGGGAGTACCAAGAGATCCAGTACTTC
J: TRBJ2-5
V: TRBV2
size: few
D: TRBD1

CDR3: CASSLIAGSNTGELFF
DNA: TGCGCCAGCAGCCTAATAGCGGGGTCGAACACCGGGGAGCTGTTTTTT
J: TRBJ2-2
V: TRBV5-1
size: few
D: TRBD2

CDR3: CSAKTTGTYEQYF
DNA: TGCAGTGCTAAGACTACGGGGACCTACGAGCAGTACTTC
J: TRBJ2-7
V: TRBV20-1
size: NA
D: NA

CDR3: CASRTGDGMNTEAFF
DNA: TGTGCCAGCAGGACAGGGGACGGGATGAACACTGAAGCTTTCTTT
J: TRBJ1-1
V: TRBV6-1
size: few
D: TRBD1

CDR3: CASSHQDSTSTDTQYF
DNA: TGCGCCAGCAGCCATCAAGACTCGACCAGCACAGATACGCAGTATTTT
J: TRBJ2-3
V: TRBV5-1
size: few
D: NA

CDR3: CASSPSGHPYEQYF
DNA: TGTGCCAGCAGTCCTAGCGGACACCCCTACGAGCAGTACTTC
J: TRBJ2-7
V: TRBV6-5
size: NA
D: TRBD2

CDR3: CSVVASGNYNEQFF
DNA: TGCAGCGTTGTTGCCTCCGGGAATTACAATGAGCAGTTCTTC
J: TRBJ2-1
V: TRBV29-1
size: few
D: NA

CDR3: CASTIGVTEAFF
DNA: TGTGCCAGCACCATAGGGGTCACTGAAGCTTTCTTT
J: TRBJ1-1
V: TRBV12-3/TRBV12-4
size: few
D: NA

CDR3: CASSLPSSHEQYF
DNA: TGTGCCAGCAGCTTACCGTCTTCCCACGAGCAGTACTTC
J: TRBJ2-7
V: TRBV11-2
size: few
D: NA

CDR3: CASSSAGGPGGELFF
DNA: TGTGCCAGCAGCTCTGCGGGAGGGCCTGGCGGGGAGCTGTTTTTT
J: TRBJ2-2
V: TRBV5-4
size: NA
D: TRBD2

CDR3: CSAPLAGMQKEQFF
DNA: TGCAGTGCTCCCCTAGCGGGGATGCAGAAAGAGCAGTTCTTC
J: TRBJ2-1
V: TRBV20-1
size: many
D: TRBD2

CDR3: CSAPVPGRNTGELFF
DNA: TGCAGTGCGCCGGTACCAGGGAGGAACACCGGGGAGCTGTTTTTT
J: TRBJ2-2
V: TRBV20-1
size: NA
D: NA

CDR3: CASGQGATNEKLFF
DNA: TGTGCCAGTGGACAGGGCGCAACTAATGAAAAACTGTTTTTT
J: TRBJ1-4
V: TRBV6-1
size: few
D: TRBD1